Each of the 6 T cell receptor beta chains below was sequenced from the same sample in a study of T cells in Graves' hyperthyroidism and ophthalmopathy (dated by TCRdb to between 2019 and 2020). The method behind the library was multiplex PCR. Reads for this sample came from an Illumina HiSeq 2000. Amplification of TCR beta CDR3 regions was carried out from RNA transcripts. The TCR CDR3 was subjected to a first round of RT-PCR using the HTBI primer set and the Qiagen OneStep RT-PCR kit. The public reads were quality trimmed at Q25 with fastp and then assembled into clones with MiXCR by TCRdb, keeping productive beta chains. CDR3 protein duplicates are merged, each entry listing the most common genes and DNA. This sample is represented by around 180,000 distinct CDR3 sequences; about 18% of them were singletons. Under 35% of the sample comes from the top ten. Sequenced material: blood. These TCRs come from a woman in her forties or fifties with Graves' hyperthyroidism.

In its sample, this clonotype was seen many times. The chain links TRBV9 to TRBJ2-7; D is ambiguous. This CDR3 spans 13 amino acids. The ends were cut back, 4 bases at V and 5 bases at J, with 13 bases in the middle. CDR1 and CDR2 from the germline V gene are SGDLS and YYNGEE. The CDR3 is CASSSTLEHEQYF. The DNA for the CDR3 is TGTGCCAGCAGCTCAACCCTGGAGCACGAGCAGTACTTC.

There are many counts of this clonotype. V gene TRBV28 combines with J gene TRBJ2-7; D remains unclear. The CDR3 length is 15 residues. V lost 11 bases and J 4 bases, leaving 24 bases between the germline ends. Germline lookup yields CDR1 MDHEN and CDR2 SYDVKM. Written as DNA, the CDR3 is TGTGCCGCCAAAGGGCTTAGGTCAGTCAATTACGAGCAGTACTTC. This gives the protein CAAKGLRSVNYEQYF.

This clonotype was recorded at least ten times. V gene TRBV28 combines with J gene TRBJ1-1; no definite D call. Trimming removed 7 bases at V and 0 bases at J, with 12 bases between. From germline, CDR1 is MDHEN and CDR2 SYDVKM. The CDR3 covers 14 residues. The CDR3 sequence: CASTFRPMNTEAFF. DNA for the CDR3: TGTGCCAGCACCTTCAGACCCATGAACACTGAAGCTTTCTTT.

This clonotype was detected many times. The chain couples TRBV28 to TRBJ2-7; D not resolved. Germline CDR1 MDHEN, CDR2 SYDVKM. This CDR3 is built from 14 residues. V lost 4 bases and J lost 4, with 14 bases in between. The CDR3 DNA reads as TGTGCCAGCAGTTACTCTACGGTGAAATACGAGCAGTACTTC. It yields the protein CASSYSTVKYEQYF. Using reference TRBV28 and TRBJ2-7 for the parts outside the CDR3, the full variable domain is DVKVTQSSRYLVKRTGEKVFLECVQDMDHENMFWYRQDPGLGLRLIYFSYDVKMKEKGDIPEGYSVSREKKERFSLILESASTNQTSMYLCASSYSTVKYEQYFGPGTRLTVT.

As regards this clonotype: The junction departs from the called germline gene at one end, perhaps through a read error. This sequence joins TRBV6-5 and TRBJ1-1; D possibly corresponds to TRBD1 (6 bases). Germline V gives CDR1 MNHEY, CDR2 SVGAGI. The CDR3 runs to 14 residues. CDR3 in DNA: TGTGCCAGCAGTTACACAGGGTTAAACACTGAAGCTCTCTTT. Amino acid sequence: CASSYTGLNTEALF.

This clonotype appeared many times. The chain joins TRBV12-3 or TRBV12-4 to TRBJ1-1, with D unclear. This CDR3 has 13 amino acids. The germline V and J ends were trimmed by 5 bases and 6 bases, with 13 bases remaining between them. The CDR3 DNA is TGTGCCAGCAGTCATAAACAGTTTTCTGAAGCTTTCTTT. Translating gives CASSHKQFSEAFF.